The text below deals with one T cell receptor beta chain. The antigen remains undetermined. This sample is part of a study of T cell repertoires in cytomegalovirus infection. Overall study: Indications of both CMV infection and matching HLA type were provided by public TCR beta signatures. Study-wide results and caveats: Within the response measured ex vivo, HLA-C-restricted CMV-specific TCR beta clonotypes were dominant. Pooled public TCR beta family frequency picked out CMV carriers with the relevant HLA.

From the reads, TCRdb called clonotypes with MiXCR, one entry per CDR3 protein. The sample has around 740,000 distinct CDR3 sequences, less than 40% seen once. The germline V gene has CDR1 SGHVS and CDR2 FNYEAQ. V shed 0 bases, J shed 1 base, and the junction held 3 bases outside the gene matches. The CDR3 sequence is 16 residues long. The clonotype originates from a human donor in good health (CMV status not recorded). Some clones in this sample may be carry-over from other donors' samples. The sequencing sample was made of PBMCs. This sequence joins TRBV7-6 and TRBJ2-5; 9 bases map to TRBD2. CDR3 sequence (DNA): TGTGCCAGCAGCTTAGCCTTAGCGGGAGCCCAAGAGACCCAGTACTTC. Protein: CASSLALAGAQETQYF.